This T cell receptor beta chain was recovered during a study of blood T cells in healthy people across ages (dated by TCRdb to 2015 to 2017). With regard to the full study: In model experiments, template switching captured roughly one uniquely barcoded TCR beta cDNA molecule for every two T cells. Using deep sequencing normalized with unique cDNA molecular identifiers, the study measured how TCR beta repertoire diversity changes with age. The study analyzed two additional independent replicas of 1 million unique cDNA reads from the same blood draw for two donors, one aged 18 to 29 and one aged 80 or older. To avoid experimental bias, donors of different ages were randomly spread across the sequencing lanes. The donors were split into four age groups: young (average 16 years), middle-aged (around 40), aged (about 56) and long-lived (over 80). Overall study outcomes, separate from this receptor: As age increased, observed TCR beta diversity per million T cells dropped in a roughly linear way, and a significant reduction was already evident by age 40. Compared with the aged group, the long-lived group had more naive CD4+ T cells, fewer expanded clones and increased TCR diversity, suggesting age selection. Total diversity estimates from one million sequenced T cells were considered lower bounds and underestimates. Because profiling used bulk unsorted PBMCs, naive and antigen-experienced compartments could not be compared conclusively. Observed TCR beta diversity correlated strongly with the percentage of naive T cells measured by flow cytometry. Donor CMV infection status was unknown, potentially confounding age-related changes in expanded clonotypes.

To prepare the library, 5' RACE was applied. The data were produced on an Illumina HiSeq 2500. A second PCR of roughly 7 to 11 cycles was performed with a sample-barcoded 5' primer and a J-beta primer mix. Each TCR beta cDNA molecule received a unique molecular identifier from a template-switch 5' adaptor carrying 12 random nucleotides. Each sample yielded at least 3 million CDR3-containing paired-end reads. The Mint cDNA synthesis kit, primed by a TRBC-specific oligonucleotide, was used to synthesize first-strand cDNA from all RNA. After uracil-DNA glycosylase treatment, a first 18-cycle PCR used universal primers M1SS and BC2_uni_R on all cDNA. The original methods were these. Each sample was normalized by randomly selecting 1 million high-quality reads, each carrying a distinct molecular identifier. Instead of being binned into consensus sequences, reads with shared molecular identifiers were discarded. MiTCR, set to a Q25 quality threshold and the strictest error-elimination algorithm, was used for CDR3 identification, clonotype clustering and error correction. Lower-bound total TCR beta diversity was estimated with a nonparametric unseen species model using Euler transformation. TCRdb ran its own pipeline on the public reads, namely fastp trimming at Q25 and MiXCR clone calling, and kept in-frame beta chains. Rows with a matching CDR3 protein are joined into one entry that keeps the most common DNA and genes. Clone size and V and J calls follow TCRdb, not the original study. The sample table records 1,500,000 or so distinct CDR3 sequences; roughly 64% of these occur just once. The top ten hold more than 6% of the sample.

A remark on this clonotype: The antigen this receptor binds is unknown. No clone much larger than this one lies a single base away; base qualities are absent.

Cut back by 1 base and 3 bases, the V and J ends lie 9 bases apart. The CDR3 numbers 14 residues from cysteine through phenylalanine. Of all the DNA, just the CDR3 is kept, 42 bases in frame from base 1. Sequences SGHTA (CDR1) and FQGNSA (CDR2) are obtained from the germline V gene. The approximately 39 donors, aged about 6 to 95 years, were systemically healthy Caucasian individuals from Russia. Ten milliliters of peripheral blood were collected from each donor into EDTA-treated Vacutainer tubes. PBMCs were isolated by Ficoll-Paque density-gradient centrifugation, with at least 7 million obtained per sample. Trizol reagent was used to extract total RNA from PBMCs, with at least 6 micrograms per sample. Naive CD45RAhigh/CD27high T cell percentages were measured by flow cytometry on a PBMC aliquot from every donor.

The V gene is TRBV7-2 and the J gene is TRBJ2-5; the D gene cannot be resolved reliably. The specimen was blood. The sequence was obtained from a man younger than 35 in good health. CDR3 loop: CASSLEQSKETQYF. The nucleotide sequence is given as TGTGCCAGCAGCTTAGAACAGAGCAAAGAGACCCAGTACTTC.